This TCR beta chain emerged from a study of lymphopenia after photon versus proton radiotherapy. Study conclusions and caveats: Proton therapy kept repertoires fairly stable, unlike photons, which gained effector/memory cells. Post-nadir diversity loss with photons came from oligoclonal expansion, particularly CD8+ Temra cells.

Deletions cut 6 bases from V and 7 bases from J, with 25 bases between. The CDR3 runs to 17 residues. CDR1 is MNHNS, CDR2 SASEGT, per germline. Some clones are missing from TCRdb's copy, which holds only in-frame ones; the method was immunoSEQ multiplex PCR. This table holds 25,000 to 30,000 clones, 65% to 85% found once. This clone qualifies as large. The antigen remains unidentified. The chain uses TRBV6-1 and TRBJ1-5; the D gene is possibly TRBD1 (6 bases). The sequence derives from a man in his fifties with gastric cancer. The specimen comprised peripheral blood, sampled from a patient treated with photon-based radiotherapy. The CDR3 DNA reads TGTGCCAGCAGAGAAAGACAAGGGGGAATATCATTACAGCCCCAGCATTTT. Its translation is CASRERQGGISLQPQHF.